These T cell receptor beta chains were read from a single sample in a study of HIV-infected patients and healthy controls. TCRdb reanalysed the 5' RACE reads using MiXCR and keeps one entry per CDR3 protein. The sample has 8,000 to 9,500 distinct CDR3 sequences, 8.7% seen once; the top ten hold about 22%. The source material was blood, sampled during antiretroviral therapy. The receptors come from an adult with HIV infection. The CDR3 runs from the conserved cysteine through the conserved F or W. The D gene is left open where the match is weak. Some rows have no size entry. The others give once, few or many, or a class for an expanded clone.

abundance	d_gene	v_gene	j_gene	CDR3nt	CDR3aa
medium-sized	TRBD1	TRBV3-1	TRBJ1-2	TGTGCCAGCAGCACTAGAGGACAGGGGTCCTACACCTTC	CASSTRGQGSYTF
-	-	TRBV29-1	TRBJ1-1	TGCAGCGTTGTACTACAGCAGAACACTGAAGCTTTCTTT	CSVVLQQNTEAFF
many	-	TRBV6-6	TRBJ1-3	TGTGCCAGCAGTCACGCGGGGGGAAACACCATATATTTT	CASSHAGGNTIYF
-	TRBD1	TRBV6-1	TRBJ1-1	TGTGCCAGCAGTGAAGCAGCCCCAGGGACAGGGGGCACTGAAGCTTTCTTT	CASSEAAPGTGGTEAFF
many	-	TRBV5-1	TRBJ1-2	TGCGCCAGCAGCTCCAGGGGTCTGGGCGGCTACACCTTC	CASSSRGLGGYTF
many	-	TRBV12-5	TRBJ1-3	TGTGCTAGTGGTTTGGTACTGGCCAGCTCTGGAAACACCATATATTTT	CASGLVLASSGNTIYF
many	-	TRBV18	TRBJ1-6	TGTGCCAGCTCACCGGGGAGCAATTCACCCCTCCACTTT	CASSPGSNSPLHF
few	-	TRBV30	TRBJ1-5	TGTGCCTGGAAAAAGGCGGACGGGGATAATCAGCCCCAGCATTTT	CAWKKADGDNQPQHF
many	TRBD2	TRBV5-1	TRBJ2-5	TGCGCCAGCACCATTGGGACTAGCGTGCAAGAGACCCAGTACTTC	CASTIGTSVQETQYF
many	-	TRBV10-3	TRBJ2-1	TGTGCCATCAACGGGGGTTACAATGAGCAGTTCTTC	CAINGGYNEQFF
many	-	TRBV5-1	TRBJ2-2	TGCGCCAGCAGCCCCAGCCAGGGCTCCGCGAACACCGGGGAGCTGTTTTTT	CASSPSQGSANTGELFF
large	-	TRBV27	TRBJ2-5	TGTGCCAGCAGTTTATTTGGGGAGTACCAAGAGACCCAGTACTTC	CASSLFGEYQETQYF
many	TRBD1	TRBV6-1	TRBJ2-2	TGTGCCAGCACTAAGGGACAGGGTAAAAGGGCCGGGGAGCTGTTTTTT	CASTKGQGKRAGELFF
medium-sized	-	TRBV12-3/TRBV12-4	TRBJ1-1	TGTGCCAGCAGTTTACATCGGGTCACTGAAGCTTTCTTT	CASSLHRVTEAFF
many	-	TRBV12-3/TRBV12-4	TRBJ1-1	TGTGCCAGCAGTTTGGCAGGGGCGGGGGAAGCTTTCTTT	CASSLAGAGEAFF
many	-	TRBV18	TRBJ1-1	TGTGCCAGCTCACCATTTAGCGTTAACACTGAAGCTTTCTTT	CASSPFSVNTEAFF
medium-sized	TRBD1	TRBV15	TRBJ1-4	TGTGCCACCAGCAGAGGACAGGGATCTACTAATGAAAAACTGTTTTTT	CATSRGQGSTNEKLFF
many	-	TRBV5-1	TRBJ2-2	TGCGCCAGCAGCTTGGACCTTCTGGGTTCCGGCGGGGAGCTGTTTTTT	CASSLDLLGSGGELFF
many	-	TRBV19	TRBJ2-2	TGTGCCAGTAGTTCCCTGATTTGGGGCGCAACCGGGGAGCTGTTTTTT	CASSSLIWGATGELFF
-	-	TRBV7-2	TRBJ1-1	TGTGCCAGCAGCTCGAGCAGGGAGTACGCTTTCTTT	CASSSSREYAFF
many	-	TRBV7-9	TRBJ2-3	TGTGCCAGCAGCAGAGGACAATCCACAGATACGCAGTATTTT	CASSRGQSTDTQYF
many	-	TRBV2	TRBJ1-2	TGTGCCAGCAGTGAGGGGGGCGATGGCTACACCTTC	CASSEGGDGYTF
medium-sized	TRBD2	TRBV20-1	TRBJ2-3	TGCAGTGCTAGAGATCCCCCGGGACTAGCGGGGGGCACAGATACGCAGTATTTT	CSARDPPGLAGGTDTQYF
many	TRBD1	TRBV12-3/TRBV12-4	TRBJ1-1	TGTGCCAGCAGTTGGACAGGGCCACGGAACACTGAAGCTTTCTTT	CASSWTGPRNTEAFF
many	-	TRBV14	TRBJ2-1	TGTGCCAGCAGCCAAGATCCTTGGGAGGTGGGGTACAATGAGCAGTTCTTC	CASSQDPWEVGYNEQFF
medium-sized	TRBD2	TRBV6-5	TRBJ2-5	TGTGCCAGCAGTTACTTGGGACGGGAGGGAGAGACCCAGTACTTC	CASSYLGREGETQYF
-	TRBD2	TRBV6-1	TRBJ2-1	TGTGCCACCCATCAACCTAGCGGGAGGCAGGGTGAGCAGTTCTTC	CATHQPSGRQGEQFF
many	-	TRBV30	TRBJ2-2	TGTGCCTGGAGTGTAAATACGGGGGTGTTTTTT	CAWSVNTGVFF
medium-sized	-	TRBV7-2	TRBJ2-3	TGTGCCAGCAGCTTTGTTCCGGGGCCAGATACGCAGTATTTT	CASSFVPGPDTQYF
many	-	TRBV7-3	TRBJ2-1	TGTGCCAGCAGCCCCGACAGGGTAGGATTATCTAGCGGGCCTCGCTCCTACAATGAGCAGTTCTTC	CASSPDRVGLSSGPRSYNEQFF
many	TRBD1	TRBV12-3/TRBV12-4	TRBJ1-2	TGTGCCAGCAGTCCACGGACAGGGGTCCGGAACTATGGCTACACCTTC	CASSPRTGVRNYGYTF
few	-	TRBV7-2	TRBJ2-5	TGTGCCAGCAGTCCACAGGCCCTGGGGGAGACCCAGTACTTC	CASSPQALGETQYF
medium-sized	-	TRBV20-1	TRBJ1-2	TGCAGTGCTAGAGATACCAGGACGTATGGCTACACCTTC	CSARDTRTYGYTF
many	-	TRBV19	TRBJ2-2	TGTGCCAGTAGTATACGGGGCACCGGGGAGCTGTTTTTT	CASSIRGTGELFF
few	TRBD1	TRBV5-1	TRBJ2-5	TGCGCCAGCAGCTCGGCCACAGGGGGCGAACAAGAGACCCAGTACTTC	CASSSATGGEQETQYF
many	-	TRBV5-1	TRBJ1-2	TGCGCCAGCAGCCGGGACCTAATATATGGCTACACCTTC	CASSRDLIYGYTF
many	TRBD1	TRBV5-5	TRBJ1-5	TGTGCCAGCAGCCAACAGGGGCGCACAGACAATCAGCCCCAGCATTTT	CASSQQGRTDNQPQHF
many	-	TRBV29-1	TRBJ2-3	TGCAGCGTTGAATACAGCACAGATACGCAGTATTTT	CSVEYSTDTQYF
many	-	TRBV19	TRBJ1-5	TGTGCCAGTAGTATAGGGACTCAACAGATTCGGGATAGCAATCAGCCCCAGCATTTT	CASSIGTQQIRDSNQPQHF
-	TRBD1	TRBV6-1	TRBJ2-1	TGTGCCAGCAGTGAAGGCAGGGGGTCCTACAATGAGCAGTTCTTC	CASSEGRGSYNEQFF
many	-	TRBV6-5	TRBJ1-3	TGTGCCAGCAGTCCCGGGACGGTTGGAAACACCATATATTTT	CASSPGTVGNTIYF
medium-sized	TRBD2	TRBV20-1	TRBJ2-3	TGCAGTGCTAGAGCCCCCGTGAGCGGGACCTTGTTAGGGGCAGATACGCAGTATTTT	CSARAPVSGTLLGADTQYF
many	TRBD1	TRBV2	TRBJ2-7	TGTGCCAGCACCAGAGGTACAGGGGGAAACCACGAGCAGTACTTC	CASTRGTGGNHEQYF
many	-	TRBV5-4	TRBJ1-4	TGTGCCAGCAGCTTGACCGGGGGCGGTAATGAAAAACTGTTTTTT	CASSLTGGGNEKLFF
many	TRBD1	TRBV4-2	TRBJ1-4	TGTGCCAGCAGCCAGAATACGGGACAGGGTAATGAAAAACTGTTTTTT	CASSQNTGQGNEKLFF
medium-sized	TRBD2	TRBV12-3/TRBV12-4	TRBJ2-3	TGTGCCAGCAGTTTTAGCGGGGCCTCCTCAGATACGCAGTATTTT	CASSFSGASSDTQYF
medium-sized	-	TRBV6-5	TRBJ1-1	TGTGCCAGCAGTTTCACAGGGTTCAGAGGGGCTTTCTTT	CASSFTGFRGAFF
many	TRBD2	TRBV11-2	TRBJ2-2	TGTGCCAGCAGTCCTCTAGCGGGAGGTACCGGGGAGCTGTTTTTT	CASSPLAGGTGELFF
medium-sized	TRBD2	TRBV20-1	TRBJ2-5	TGCAGTGCTAGGCCCCCAGCGGGAGGCTTAGAGACCCAGTACTTC	CSARPPAGGLETQYF
many	-	TRBV7-8	TRBJ1-1	TGTGCCAGCAGCAAGGTTGGCGCTGAAGCTTTCTTT	CASSKVGAEAFF
many	-	TRBV14	TRBJ1-1	TGTGCCAGCAGCCTAATCCAGGGGCGTCCCAGCACTGAAGCTTTCTTT	CASSLIQGRPSTEAFF
many	-	TRBV7-8	TRBJ1-1	TGTGCCAGCATTAGTACTGGGGAGTACACTGAAGCTTTCTTT	CASISTGEYTEAFF
-	-	TRBV24-1	TRBJ1-2	TGTGCCACCAGTGATTTAACAGATCAAGGTGGCTACACCTTC	CATSDLTDQGGYTF
many	-	TRBV20-1	TRBJ1-1	TGCAGTGCTAGAGAAGGAAGGTCTGAAGCTTTCTTT	CSAREGRSEAFF
medium-sized	-	TRBV20-1	TRBJ2-1	TGCAGTGCTGGAAACACCGATGAGCAGTTCTTC	CSAGNTDEQFF
medium-sized	-	TRBV6-5	TRBJ1-4	TGTGCCAGCAGTTTCCGGACATCTGGGGAAAAACTGTTTTTT	CASSFRTSGEKLFF
medium-sized	-	TRBV29-1	TRBJ1-4	TGCAGCGTGGTCCCGGGACGCGGTAATGAAAAACTGTTTTTT	CSVVPGRGNEKLFF
many	TRBD1	TRBV5-1	TRBJ2-4	TGCGCCAGCAGCTTGGGGGAACAGACCCAACAGGGGCCTATTAAAAACATTCAGTACTTC	CASSLGEQTQQGPIKNIQYF
many	-	TRBV2	TRBJ1-3	TGTGCCAGCTCCTTGGGTTCGGGCTCTGGAAACACCATATATTTT	CASSLGSGSGNTIYF